Listed here are 16 T cell receptor beta chains from one sample, sequenced in a study of blood T cells in healthy people across ages. A second 7 to 11 cycle PCR used barcoded and J-beta primers. TCRdb reanalysed the 5' RACE reads using MiXCR and keeps one entry per CDR3 protein. The table includes 540,000 or so distinct CDR3 sequences, roughly 28% detected once. Material: blood. The receptors here all came from a woman aged 65 to 85 in good health.

This rearrangement joins TRBV20-1 to TRBJ2-3, with D unresolved. This CDR3 has 14 amino acids. V was pared by 3 bases and J by 0 bases, with 10 bases between. Germline V gene sequence: CDR1 DFQATT, CDR2 SNEGSKA (reference sequence). The CDR3, as DNA: TGCAGTGCTAGGCACTCCTCTAGCACAGATACGCAGTATTTT. Translating gives CSARHSSSTDTQYF.

The V call is TRBV15, the J call TRBJ2-7; D possibly matches TRBD1 or TRBD2 (5 bases each). The CDR3 is 15 residues long. CDR1 is LNHNV, CDR2 YYDKDF, per germline (reference sequence). V was clipped by 0 bases and J by 2 bases, with 11 bases between them. CDR3 sequence reads: CATSRDPGRAYEQYF. The CDR3 DNA follows: TGTGCCACCAGCAGAGATCCGGGACGCGCCTACGAGCAGTACTTC.

The chain joins TRBV7-2 to TRBJ2-3; D is unresolved. From germline, CDR1 is SGHTA and CDR2 FQGNSA. Trimming left V 1 base short and J 7 bases short, with 6 bases between. The length of the CDR3 is 12 residues. The CDR3 DNA reads as TGTGCCAGCAGCTTAGAACTCTATACGCAGTATTTT. This gives the protein CASSLELYTQYF.

Only a few counts were recorded for this clonotype. The CDR3, as DNA: TGTGCCAGCAGTTTGTCAGGGGGCGGAGAGGAAGCTTTCTTT. Its translation is CASSLSGGGEEAFF. The chain is built from TRBV12-3 or TRBV12-4 and TRBJ1-1; the match to TRBD1 covers 8 bases. V shed 3 bases, J shed 8 bases, and the junction held 8 bases outside the gene matches. This CDR3 has 14 residues.

This clonotype was observed a few times. V is TRBV6-5 and J is TRBJ1-1, with 8 bases lining up with TRBD1. The trim removed 2 bases at V and 1 base at J, leaving 12 bases unmatched. This CDR3 region has 18 residues. Germline V gives CDR1 MNHEY, CDR2 SVGAGI. Written as DNA, the CDR3 is TGTGCCAGCAGTTACCGCGCAACAGGGGGTGGAGGGAACACTGAAGCTTTCTTT. Amino acid sequence: CASSYRATGGGGNTEAFF.

This clonotype has just one count. CDR3 protein: CAISAGLATNEQFF. The CDR3 DNA reads TGTGCCATCAGTGCGGGACTCGCGACCAATGAGCAGTTCTTC. This chain uses TRBV10-3 with TRBJ2-1, with D possibly being TRBD2 (6 bases). This CDR3 region has 14 residues. Germline V lookup: CDR1 ENHRY, CDR2 SYGVKD. The germline V and J ends were trimmed by 4 bases and 6 bases, with 13 bases remaining between them.

The gene calls are TRBV4-3 and TRBJ1-2, with D uncertain. V gave up 0 bases and J gave up 2 bases, with 7 bases separating them. The CDR3 contains 14 residues. CDR1 LGHNA and CDR2 YSLEER come from the germline V gene. In DNA form, the CDR3 reads TGCGCCAGCAGCCAAGATAAGGGAAACTATGGCTACACCTTC. It codes for CASSQDKGNYGYTF.

This clonotype was seen repeatedly, ten times or more. This chain joins TRBV7-2 and TRBJ2-7; tentatively, D is TRBD1 or TRBD2 (5 bases each). Germline V CDR1 and CDR2: SGHTA, FQGNSA. Trimming pared 0 bases from V and 2 bases from J, leaving 5 bases between. The CDR3 extends over 13 amino acids. CDR3 in amino acids: CASSLAGAYEQYF. The CDR3 DNA reads TGTGCCAGCAGCTTAGCGGGGGCCTACGAGCAGTACTTC.

This clonotype has only a few counts. The V call is TRBV4-2, the J call TRBJ2-5; TRBD2 aligns across 7 bases. Judging by the DNA end, TRBJ2-7 fits better; the J call may be wrong. Per germline, CDR1 LGHNA and CDR2 YNFKEQ. There are 15 residues in the CDR3. The CDR3 protein is CASSRSGGNSYEQYF. Here the CDR3 DNA reads TGTGCCAGCAGCCGATCCGGGGGGAATTCCTACGAGCAGTACTTC.

This chain joins TRBV20-1 and TRBJ1-4; D ambiguous. Germline lookup yields CDR1 DFQATT and CDR2 SNEGSKA (reference sequence). The CDR3 totals 16 residues. Deletions cut 1 base from V and 8 bases from J, with 20 bases between. DNA for the CDR3: TGCAGTGCTAGAGCCCGGGAGGAGGGAGTTGGCGAAAAACTGTTTTTT. It is translated as CSARAREEGVGEKLFF.

This clonotype was detected only a few times. This sequence joins TRBV9 and TRBJ1-3, with 8 bases matching TRBD1. The CDR3 extends over 16 amino acids. The ends lost 4 bases at V and 4 bases at J; junction bases unmatched: 10. Germline CDR1 and CDR2: SGDLS and YYNGEE. CDR3 in amino acids: CASSSGAGGAGNTIYF. CDR3 bases: TGTGCCAGCAGCTCTGGGGCAGGGGGCGCAGGAAACACCATATATTTT.

This clonotype has only a few counts. The genes are TRBV4-3 and TRBJ2-3, with D hard to call. Per germline, CDR1 LGHNA and CDR2 YSLEER. The CDR3 has 14 amino acids. The V gene lost 5 bases and the J gene lost 5 bases, with 14 bases spanning the gap. CDR3 loop: CASSVEPGGDTQYF. CDR3 nucleotide sequence: TGCGCCAGCAGCGTAGAGCCAGGCGGAGATACGCAGTATTTT.

This clonotype has only a few counts. The chain has TRBV20-1 and TRBJ2-1; 10 bases agree with TRBD2. The CDR3 is 14 residues long. Trimming took 5 bases from V and 5 from J; bases not matched to a gene: 6. Germline V gives CDR1 DFQATT, CDR2 SNEGSKA (reference sequence). CDR3 sequence (DNA): TGCAGTGCTGTCTCTAGCGGGGGCCACAATGAGCAGTTCTTC. Encoded protein: CSAVSSGGHNEQFF.

For the CDR3, the DNA is TGTGCCACCAGCAGACCCATCCATGGACAGCTCTCTGGAAACACCATATATTTT. It specifies CATSRPIHGQLSGNTIYF. The J gene is TRBJ1-3, the V gene TRBV15; D might be TRBD1 (6 bases). CDR3 length equals 18 residues. The V end was cut by 2 bases, the J end by 0 bases, with 17 bases between. Germline lookup yields CDR1 LNHNV and CDR2 YYDKDF (reference sequence). Supplemented by reference TRBV15 and TRBJ1-3, the full variable domain reads DAMVIQNPRYQVTQFGKPVTLSCSQTLNHNVMYWYQQKSSQAPKLLFHYYDKDFNNEADTPDNFQSRRPNTSFCFLDIRSPGLGDTAMYLCATSRPIHGQLSGNTIYFGEGSWLTVV.

This clonotype was detected only a few times. The germline gene is not matched at one end of the junction; a read error may be the cause. The chain is built from TRBV20-1 and TRBJ2-5; D could derive from TRBD1 or TRBD2 (5 bases each). CDR3 length: 17 amino acids. CDR1 DFQATT and CDR2 SNEGSKA come from the germline V gene (reference sequence). The CDR3 bases are TGTAGTGCTATGGGGCGTAAGCGGAGACCCTCCCAAGAGACCCAGTATTTC. Translation gives CSAMGRKRRPSQETQYF.

This clonotype was seen a few times. The V gene is TRBV7-3, the J gene TRBJ1-2; 10 bases are a match to TRBD1. J gave up 9 bases and V 5 bases, and 6 bases lay outside the gene matches. This CDR3 is 13 amino acids long. CDR1 is SGHTA and CDR2 is FQGTGA in the germline V gene. The CDR3 loop reads CASSPGQGMSYTF. CDR3 nucleotide sequence: TGTGCCAGCAGCCCGGGACAGGGGATGAGCTACACCTTC. The whole variable domain, filled in from reference TRBV7-3 and TRBJ1-2, reads GAGVSQTPSNKVTEKGKYVELRCDPISGHTALYWYRQSLGQGPEFLIYFQGTGAADDSGLPNDRFFAVRPEGSVSTLKIQRTERGDSAVYLCASSPGQGMSYTFGSGTRLTVV.